This is a list of T cell receptor beta chains from one sample in a study of shared clonotypes between healthy human individuals. Produced via immunoSEQ multiplex PCR; TCRdb's table is partial and in-frame only. The sample yields a few million clones, 80% to 95% seen once. The sequencing input was naive CD4+ T cells from PBMCs. The receptor set was obtained from a man between 18 and 35 years old in good health. Some clones in this sample may be carry-over from other donors' samples. Each CDR3 is given with its conserved first and last residue. Expanded clones are given a class, and other clones once, few, many or no size at all.

size,V,J,CDR3
-,TRBV5-6,TRBJ1-1,CASSFDRISTEAFF
once,TRBV28,TRBJ1-1,CASSLRRGLGTEAFF
-,TRBV6-1,TRBJ1-3,CASSQGASGNTIYF
-,TRBV5-6,TRBJ2-1,CASSLVALAWIEQFF
-,TRBV7-2,TRBJ2-1,CASSLGGRGSYNEQFF
-,TRBV28,TRBJ2-7,CASSFGSSYEQYF
-,TRBV5-1,TRBJ1-2,CASSLGSGPNYGYTF
-,TRBV28,TRBJ2-7,CASTKGGGGGYEQYF
-,TRBV28,TRBJ2-5,CASSPPTGYQETQYF
-,TRBV2,TRBJ2-1,CASSERESSYNEQFF
once,TRBV12-5,TRBJ2-3,CASGQDRVSTDTQYF
few,TRBV7-2,TRBJ1-1,CASSSSGTVNTEAFF
once,TRBV28,TRBJ1-3,CASSPKDRVGNTIYF
-,TRBV30,TRBJ2-3,CAWSGTSGRSPDTQYF
-,TRBV7-8,TRBJ1-2,CASSLPLLDRAGYTF
once,TRBV11-3,TRBJ1-3,CASSPGGSGNTIYF
-,TRBV4-3,TRBJ1-5,CASSQMGDQPQHF
-,TRBV5-1,TRBJ2-3,CASSLNLPGADTQYF
-,TRBV5-1,TRBJ2-7,CASRPSLSGAYEQYF
-,TRBV6-1,TRBJ2-3,CASSEYRREGRQYF
-,TRBV2,TRBJ2-3,CALGLGGINTQYF
-,TRBV7-3,TRBJ1-1,CASRKGSNTEAFF
-,TRBV6-1,TRBJ1-1,CASKAQGTTEAFF
-,TRBV4-1,TRBJ2-7,CASSQGDSGRFYEQYF
-,TRBV25-1,TRBJ2-5,CASSGPPGYGETQYF
-,TRBV5-1,TRBJ2-2,CASSPRASGTANTGELFF
-,TRBV7-2,TRBJ1-1,CASSLLGRADTEAFF
-,TRBV29-1,TRBJ2-4,CSVERTTLAKNIQYF
-,TRBV18,TRBJ1-2,CASSQGQQANYGYTF
-,TRBV5-1,TRBJ2-7,CASSWDSRGEQYF
-,TRBV5-6,TRBJ1-4,CASSLGGALNEKLFF
-,TRBV10-3,TRBJ2-1,CAIKAQDEQFF
-,TRBV11-2,TRBJ2-1,CASSFSNEQFF